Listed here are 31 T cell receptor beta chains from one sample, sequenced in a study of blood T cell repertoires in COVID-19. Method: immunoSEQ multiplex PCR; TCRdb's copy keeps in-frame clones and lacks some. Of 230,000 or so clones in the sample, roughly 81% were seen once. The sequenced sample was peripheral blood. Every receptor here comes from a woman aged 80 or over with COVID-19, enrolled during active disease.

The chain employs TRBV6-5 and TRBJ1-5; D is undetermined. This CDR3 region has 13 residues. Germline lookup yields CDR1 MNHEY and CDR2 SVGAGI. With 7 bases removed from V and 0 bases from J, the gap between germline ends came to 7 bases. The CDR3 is CASNRYSNQPQHF. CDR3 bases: TGTGCCAGCAACCGCTATAGCAATCAGCCCCAGCATTTT.

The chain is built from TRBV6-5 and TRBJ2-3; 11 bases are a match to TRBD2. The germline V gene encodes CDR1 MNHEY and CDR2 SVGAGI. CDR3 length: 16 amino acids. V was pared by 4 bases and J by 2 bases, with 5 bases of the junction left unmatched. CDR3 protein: CASSSSLAGATDTQYF. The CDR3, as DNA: TGTGCCAGCAGTTCCTCACTAGCGGGGGCCACAGATACGCAGTATTTT.

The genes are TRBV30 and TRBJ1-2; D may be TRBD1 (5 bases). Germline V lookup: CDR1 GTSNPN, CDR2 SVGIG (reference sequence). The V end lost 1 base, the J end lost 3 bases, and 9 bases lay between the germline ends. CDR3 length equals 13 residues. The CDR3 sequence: CAWSGQRDYGYTF. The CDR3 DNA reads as TGTGCCTGGAGTGGACAGAGAGACTATGGCTACACCTTC.

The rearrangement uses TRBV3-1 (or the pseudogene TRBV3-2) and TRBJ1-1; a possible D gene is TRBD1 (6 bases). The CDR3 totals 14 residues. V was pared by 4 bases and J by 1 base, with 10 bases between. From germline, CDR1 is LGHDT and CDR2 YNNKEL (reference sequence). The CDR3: CASSPGTPNTEAFF. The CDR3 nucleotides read TGTGCCAGCAGCCCCGGGACACCGAACACTGAAGCTTTCTTT.

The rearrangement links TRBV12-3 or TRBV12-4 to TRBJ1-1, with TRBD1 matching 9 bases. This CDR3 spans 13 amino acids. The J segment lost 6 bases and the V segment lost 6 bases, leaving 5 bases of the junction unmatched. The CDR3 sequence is CASRTTGGAEAFF. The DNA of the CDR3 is TGTGCCAGCAGGACGACAGGGGGGGCTGAAGCTTTCTTT.

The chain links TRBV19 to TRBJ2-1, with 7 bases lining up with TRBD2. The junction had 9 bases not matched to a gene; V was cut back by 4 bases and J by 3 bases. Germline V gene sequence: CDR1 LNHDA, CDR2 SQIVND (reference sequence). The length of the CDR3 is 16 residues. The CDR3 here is CASSRSRDYLYNEQFF. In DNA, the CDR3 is TGTGCCAGTAGTAGGTCGCGGGACTACCTCTACAATGAGCAGTTCTTC.

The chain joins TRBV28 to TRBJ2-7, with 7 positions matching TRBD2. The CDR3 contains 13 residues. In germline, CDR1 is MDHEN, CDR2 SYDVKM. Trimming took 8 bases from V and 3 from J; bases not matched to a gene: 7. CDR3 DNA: TGTGCCAGCGTTAGTAGCGGGTTCTACGAGCAGTACTTC. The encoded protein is CASVSSGFYEQYF.

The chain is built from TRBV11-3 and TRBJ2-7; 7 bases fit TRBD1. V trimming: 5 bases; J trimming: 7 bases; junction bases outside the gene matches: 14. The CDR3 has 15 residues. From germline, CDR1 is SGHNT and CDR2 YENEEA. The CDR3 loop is CASSPPGQSLREQYF. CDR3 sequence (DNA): TGTGCCAGCAGCCCACCGGGACAGAGCCTACGAGAGCAGTACTTC. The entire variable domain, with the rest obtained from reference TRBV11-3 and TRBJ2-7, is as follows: EAGVVQSPRYKIIEKKQPVAFWCNPISGHNTLYWYLQNLGQGPELLIRYENEEAVDDSQLPKDRFSAERLKGVDSTLKIQPAELGDSAVYLCASSPPGQSLREQYFGPGTRLTVT.

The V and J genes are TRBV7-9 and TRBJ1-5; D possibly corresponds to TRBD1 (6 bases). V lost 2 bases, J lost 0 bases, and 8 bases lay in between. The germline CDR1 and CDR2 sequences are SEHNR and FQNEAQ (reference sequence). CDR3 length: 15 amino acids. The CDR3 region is CASSLSGVSNQPQHF. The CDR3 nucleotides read TGTGCCAGCAGCTTATCAGGGGTTAGCAATCAGCCCCAGCATTTT.

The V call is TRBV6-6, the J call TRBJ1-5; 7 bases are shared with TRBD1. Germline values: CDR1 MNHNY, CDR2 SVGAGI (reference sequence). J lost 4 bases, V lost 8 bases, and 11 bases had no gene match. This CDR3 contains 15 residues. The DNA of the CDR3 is TGTGCCAGCCGGGTATGGGCACAGGGGAATCAGCCCCAGCATTTT. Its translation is CASRVWAQGNQPQHF.

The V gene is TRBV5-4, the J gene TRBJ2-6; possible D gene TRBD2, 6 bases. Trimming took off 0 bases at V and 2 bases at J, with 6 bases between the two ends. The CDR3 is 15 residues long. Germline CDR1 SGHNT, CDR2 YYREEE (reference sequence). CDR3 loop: CASSLGRAGANVLTF. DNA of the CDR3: TGTGCCAGCAGCTTGGGGAGGGCTGGGGCCAACGTCCTGACTTTC. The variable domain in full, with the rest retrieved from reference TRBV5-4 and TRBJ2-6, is ETGVTQSPTHLIKTRGQQVTLRCSSQSGHNTVSWYQQALGQGPQFIFQYYREEENGRGNFPPRFSGLQFPNYSSELNVNALELDDSALYLCASSLGRAGANVLTFGAGSRLTVL.

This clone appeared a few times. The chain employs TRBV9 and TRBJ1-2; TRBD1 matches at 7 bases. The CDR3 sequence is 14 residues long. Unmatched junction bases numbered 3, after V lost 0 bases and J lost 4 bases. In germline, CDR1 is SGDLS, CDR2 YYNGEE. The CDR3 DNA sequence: TGTGCCAGCAGCGTAGGCCAGGGGGGCTATGGCTACACCTTC. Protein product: CASSVGQGGYGYTF.

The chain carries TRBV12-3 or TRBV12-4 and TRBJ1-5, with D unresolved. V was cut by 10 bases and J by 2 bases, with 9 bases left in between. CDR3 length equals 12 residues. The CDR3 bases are TGTGCCACTGGCCGGGGCAATCAGCCCCAGCATTTT. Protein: CATGRGNQPQHF.

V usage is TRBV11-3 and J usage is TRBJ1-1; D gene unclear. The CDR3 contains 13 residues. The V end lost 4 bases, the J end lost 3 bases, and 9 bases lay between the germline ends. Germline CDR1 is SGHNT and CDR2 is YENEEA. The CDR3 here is CASSYLPDTEAFF. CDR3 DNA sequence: TGTGCCAGCAGCTACTTACCGGACACTGAAGCTTTCTTT.

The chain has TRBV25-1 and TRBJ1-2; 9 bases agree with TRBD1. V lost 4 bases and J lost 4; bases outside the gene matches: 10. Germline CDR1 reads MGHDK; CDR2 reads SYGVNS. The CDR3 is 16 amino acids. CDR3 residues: CASSAPGTGISYGYTF. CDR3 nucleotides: TGTGCCAGCAGTGCCCCCGGGACAGGGATCTCCTATGGCTACACCTTC.

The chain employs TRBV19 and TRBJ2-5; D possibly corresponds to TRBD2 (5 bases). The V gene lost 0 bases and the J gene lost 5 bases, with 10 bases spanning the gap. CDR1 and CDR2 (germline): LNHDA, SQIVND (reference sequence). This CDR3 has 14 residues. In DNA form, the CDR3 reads TGTGCCAGTAGTATAGAGGGGAGAGGGGAGACCCAGTACTTC. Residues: CASSIEGRGETQYF.

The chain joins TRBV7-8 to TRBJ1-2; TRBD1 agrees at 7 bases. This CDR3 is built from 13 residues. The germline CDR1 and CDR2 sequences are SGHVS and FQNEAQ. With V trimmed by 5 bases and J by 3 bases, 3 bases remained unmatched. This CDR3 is CASSPRGDYGYTF. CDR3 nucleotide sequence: TGTGCCAGCAGCCCCAGGGGGGACTATGGCTACACCTTC.

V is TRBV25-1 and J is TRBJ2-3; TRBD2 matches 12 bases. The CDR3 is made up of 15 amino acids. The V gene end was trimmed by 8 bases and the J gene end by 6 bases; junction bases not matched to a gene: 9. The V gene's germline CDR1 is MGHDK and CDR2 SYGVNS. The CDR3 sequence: CASSLAGGYPDTQYF. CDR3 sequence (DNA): TGTGCCAGCTCACTAGCGGGAGGCTATCCTGATACGCAGTATTTT. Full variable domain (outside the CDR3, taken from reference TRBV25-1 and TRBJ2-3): EADIYQTPRYLVIGTGKKITLECSQTMGHDKMYWYQQDPGMELHLIHYSYGVNSTEKGDLSSESTVSRIRTEHFPLTLESARPSHTSQYLCASSLAGGYPDTQYFGPGTRLTVL.

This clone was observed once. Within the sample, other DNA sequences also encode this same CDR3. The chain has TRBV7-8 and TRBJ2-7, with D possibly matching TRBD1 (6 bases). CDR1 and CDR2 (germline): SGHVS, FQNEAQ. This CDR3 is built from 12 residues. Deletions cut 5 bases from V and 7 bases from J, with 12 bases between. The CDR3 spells CASSQYRDEQYF. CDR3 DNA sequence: TGTGCCAGCAGCCAGTACAGGGATGAGCAGTACTTC.

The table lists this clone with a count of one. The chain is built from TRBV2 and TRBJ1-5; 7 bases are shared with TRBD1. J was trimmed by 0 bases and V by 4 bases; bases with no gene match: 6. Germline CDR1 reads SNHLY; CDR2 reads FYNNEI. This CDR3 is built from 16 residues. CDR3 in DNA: TGTGCCAGCAGTGGACACGGGACAGATAGCAATCAGCCCCAGCATTTT. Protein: CASSGHGTDSNQPQHF. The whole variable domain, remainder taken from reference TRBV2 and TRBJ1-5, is EPEVTQTPSHQVTQMGQEVILRCVPISNHLYFYWYRQILGQKVEFLVSFYNNEISEKSEIFDDQFSVERPDGSNFTLKIRSTKLEDSAMYFCASSGHGTDSNQPQHFGDGTRLSIL.

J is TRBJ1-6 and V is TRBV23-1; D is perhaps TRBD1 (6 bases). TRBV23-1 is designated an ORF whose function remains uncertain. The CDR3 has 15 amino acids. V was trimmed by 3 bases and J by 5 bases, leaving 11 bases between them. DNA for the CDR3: TGCGCCAGCAGTCAGTCGACAGGAAATAATTCACCCCTCCACTTT. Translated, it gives CASSQSTGNNSPLHF.

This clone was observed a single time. This CDR3 is CAISRGIDTQYF. The CDR3 DNA sequence: TGTGCCATCAGCAGGGGAATAGATACGCAGTATTTT. This chain links TRBV10-3 with TRBJ2-3, with D perhaps matching TRBD1 (6 bases). V dropped 6 bases and J dropped 5 bases, with 9 bases sitting between them. Germline V gives CDR1 ENHRY, CDR2 SYGVKD. The CDR3 is made up of 12 amino acids.

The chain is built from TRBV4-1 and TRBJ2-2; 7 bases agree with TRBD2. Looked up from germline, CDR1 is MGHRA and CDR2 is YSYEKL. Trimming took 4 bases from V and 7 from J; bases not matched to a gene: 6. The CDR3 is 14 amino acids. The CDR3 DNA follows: TGCGCCAGCAGCCGCGGGGGTTGGGGCGGGGAGCTGTTTTTT. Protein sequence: CASSRGGWGGELFF.

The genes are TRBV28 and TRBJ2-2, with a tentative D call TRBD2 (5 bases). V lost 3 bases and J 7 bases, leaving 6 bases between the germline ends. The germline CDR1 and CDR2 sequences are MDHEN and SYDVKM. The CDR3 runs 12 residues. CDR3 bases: TGTGCCAGCAGTTTGCGGGTCGGGGAGCTGTTTTTT. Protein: CASSLRVGELFF.

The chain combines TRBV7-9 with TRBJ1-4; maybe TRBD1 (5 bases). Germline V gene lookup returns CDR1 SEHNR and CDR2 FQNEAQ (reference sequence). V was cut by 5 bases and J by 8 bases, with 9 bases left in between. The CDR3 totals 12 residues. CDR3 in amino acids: CASSPGHEKLFF. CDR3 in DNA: TGTGCCAGCAGCCCCGGACACGAAAAACTGTTTTTT.

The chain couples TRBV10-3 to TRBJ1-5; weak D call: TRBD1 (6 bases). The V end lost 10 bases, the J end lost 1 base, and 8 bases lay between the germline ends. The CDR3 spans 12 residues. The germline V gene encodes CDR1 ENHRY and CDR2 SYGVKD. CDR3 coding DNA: TGTGCCACCCAGGGGAGCAATCAGCCCCAGCATTTT. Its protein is CATQGSNQPQHF.

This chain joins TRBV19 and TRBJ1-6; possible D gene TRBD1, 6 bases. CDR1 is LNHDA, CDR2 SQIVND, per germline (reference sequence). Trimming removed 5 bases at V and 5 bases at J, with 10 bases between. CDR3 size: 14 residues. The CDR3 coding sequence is TGTGCCAGTAGTGAGCAGGGGAATAATTCACCCCTCCACTTT. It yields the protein CASSEQGNNSPLHF.

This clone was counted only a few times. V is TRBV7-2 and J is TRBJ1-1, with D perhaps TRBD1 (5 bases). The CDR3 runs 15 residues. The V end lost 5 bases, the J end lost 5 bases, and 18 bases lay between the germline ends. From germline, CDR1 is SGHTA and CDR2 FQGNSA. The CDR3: CASSAGGGVRTEAFF. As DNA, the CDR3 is TGTGCCAGCAGCGCGGGGGGAGGGGTGCGGACTGAAGCTTTCTTT.

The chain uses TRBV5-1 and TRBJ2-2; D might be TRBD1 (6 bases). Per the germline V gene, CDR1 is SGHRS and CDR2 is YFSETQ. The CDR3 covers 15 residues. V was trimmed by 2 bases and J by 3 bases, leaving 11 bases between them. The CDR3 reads CASSFTGLDTGELFF. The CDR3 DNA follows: TGCGCCAGCAGCTTCACAGGGTTGGACACCGGGGAGCTGTTTTTT.

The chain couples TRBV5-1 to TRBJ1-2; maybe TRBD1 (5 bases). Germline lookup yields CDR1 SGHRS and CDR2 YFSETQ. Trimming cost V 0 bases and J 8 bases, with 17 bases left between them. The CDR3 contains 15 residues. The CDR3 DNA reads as TGCGCCAGCAGCTTGGTTAGGGGCGCGTTGGAGGGCTACACCTTC. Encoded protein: CASSLVRGALEGYTF.

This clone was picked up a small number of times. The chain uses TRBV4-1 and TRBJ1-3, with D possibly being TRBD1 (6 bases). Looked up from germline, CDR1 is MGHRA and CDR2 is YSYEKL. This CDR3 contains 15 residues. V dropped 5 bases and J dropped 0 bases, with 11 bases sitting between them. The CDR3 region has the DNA TGCGCCAGCAGCAGACAGGACAGCTCTGGAAACACCATATATTTT. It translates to CASSRQDSSGNTIYF.